The following is a T cell receptor beta chain sequence with its context. Its specificity is unknown. The PCR contained 60 Vbeta and 13 Jbeta primers. The method was immunoSEQ multiplex PCR; TCRdb's version includes in-frame clones alone and lacks a portion of them. Among some 77,000 clones, 60% to 80% were seen once, and the ten largest hold 7.2%. Germline loops: CDR1 MNHEY, CDR2 SVGAGI. The CDR3 sequence is 13 residues long. Trimming cost V 0 bases and J 6 bases, with 8 bases left between them. The source of the sample is a study of cytomegalovirus exposure and HLA in healthy donors. Overall study results and limits: Later analysis found that TCR beta chains associated with HLA were more clonally expanded than other, equally common chains.

Every donor was a healthy person donating bone marrow. The chain employs TRBV6-5 and TRBJ1-2; weak D call: TRBD1 (5 bases). This sequence originates from a woman aged 40 to 50 in good health and CMV-seronegative. Sequenced sample: PBMCs. In DNA, the CDR3 is TGTGCCAGCAGTTACTCCAGGGTTGATGGCTACACCTTC. Encoded protein: CASSYSRVDGYTF.